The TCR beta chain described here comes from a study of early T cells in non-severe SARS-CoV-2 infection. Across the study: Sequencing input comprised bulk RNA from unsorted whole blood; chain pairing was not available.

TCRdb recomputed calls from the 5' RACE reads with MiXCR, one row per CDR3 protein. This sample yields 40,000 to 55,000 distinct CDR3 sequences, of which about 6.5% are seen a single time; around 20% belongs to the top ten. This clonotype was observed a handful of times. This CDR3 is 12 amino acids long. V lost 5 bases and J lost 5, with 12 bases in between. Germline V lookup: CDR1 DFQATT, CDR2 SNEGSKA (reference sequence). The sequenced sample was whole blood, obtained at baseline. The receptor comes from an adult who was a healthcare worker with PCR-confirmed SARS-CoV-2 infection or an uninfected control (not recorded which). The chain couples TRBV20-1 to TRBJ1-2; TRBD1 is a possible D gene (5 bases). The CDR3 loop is CSASGTDYGYTF. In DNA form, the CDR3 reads TGCAGTGCTTCCGGGACCGATTATGGCTACACCTTC.